This is a list of T cell receptor beta chains from one sample in a study of CD8 T cells in Susac syndrome. TCRdb reanalysed the immunoSEQ multiplex PCR reads using MiXCR and keeps one entry per CDR3 protein. Of some 96,000 distinct CDR3 sequences in the sample, over 90% were seen once. Sequenced: CD4+ T cells from PBMCs. These TCRs come from a human donor with Susac syndrome. Both conserved end residues are part of each CDR3.

cdr3_aa	v_call	j_call
CASSEGNGRSDTQYF	TRBV6-4	TRBJ2-3
CASSLQSSGGNEQFF	TRBV12-3/TRBV12-4	TRBJ2-1
CASSSGLKAGELFF	TRBV7-3	TRBJ2-2
CASKLRLAAGEQYF	TRBV2	TRBJ2-7
CSARHATSGTYEQYF	TRBV20-1	TRBJ2-7
CASKKGRTSGGEQYF	TRBV28	TRBJ2-7
CSARGGGTYNEQFF	TRBV20-1	TRBJ2-1
CASSLQDQETQYF	TRBV6-5	TRBJ2-5
CASSPSASVSGNQPQHF	TRBV6-1	TRBJ1-5
CASSQTPNTEAFF	TRBV3-1	TRBJ1-1
CSVSGVGYGYTF	TRBV29-1	TRBJ1-2